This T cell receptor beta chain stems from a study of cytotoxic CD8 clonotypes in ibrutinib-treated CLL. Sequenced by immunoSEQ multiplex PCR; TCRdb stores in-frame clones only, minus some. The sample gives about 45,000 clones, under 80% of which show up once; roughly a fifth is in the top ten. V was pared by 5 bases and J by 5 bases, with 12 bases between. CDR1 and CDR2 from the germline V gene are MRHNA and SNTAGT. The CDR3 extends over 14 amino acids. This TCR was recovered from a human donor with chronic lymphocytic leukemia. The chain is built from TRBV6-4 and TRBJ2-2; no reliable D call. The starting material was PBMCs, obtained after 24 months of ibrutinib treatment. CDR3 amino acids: CASSRQFGTGELFF. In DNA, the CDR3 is TGTGCCAGCAGTAGACAATTCGGGACCGGGGAGCTGTTTTTT.